The 23 T cell receptor beta chains below all came from one sample that was sequenced in a study of blood T cell repertoires in COVID-19 (dated by TCRdb to between 2020 and 2021). Library preparation employed the immunoSEQ multiplex PCR assay. TCRdb took over this immuneACCESS table, retaining in-frame rearrangements with V and J assigned. Such tables are incomplete; in checked studies, under half of the missing clones stem from an unresolved V gene, and the remainder is unexplained. This sample is represented by around 500,000 clones; approximately 85% of them were singletons. The ten largest account for about 3.2% of the sample. The sample comprised peripheral blood. The receptors here all came from a human donor in a cohort sampled during active COVID-19.

V is TRBV5-4 and J is TRBJ1-6; a weak D match, TRBD1 (6 bases). From germline, CDR1 is SGHNT and CDR2 YYREEE (reference sequence). Trimming left V 4 bases short and J 5 bases short, with 16 bases between. The CDR3 contains 16 residues. The CDR3 region is CASSLLQDRDNSPLHF. The CDR3 DNA reads as TGTGCCAGCAGCCTACTGCAGGACAGAGATAATTCACCCCTCCACTTT.

The gene calls are TRBV5-1 and TRBJ1-5; D gene ambiguous. The V gene lost 0 bases and the J gene lost 5 bases, with 6 bases spanning the gap. The CDR3 length is 13 residues. The germline V gene has CDR1 SGHRS and CDR2 YFSETQ. The CDR3 nucleotides read TGCGCCAGCAGCTTGGGGCCTTATCAGCCCCAGCATTTT. Residues: CASSLGPYQPQHF.

The chain couples TRBV9 to TRBJ2-3, with TRBD2 matching over 12 bases. After removal of 2 bases from V and 4 bases from J, the junction contained 5 bases not matched to a gene. This CDR3 is built from 16 residues. Germline CDR1 is SGDLS and CDR2 is YYNGEE. In DNA form, the CDR3 reads TGTGCCAGCAGCGTCACACTAGCGGGAGGAGCAGATACGCAGTATTTT. The encoded protein is CASSVTLAGGADTQYF.

The chain joins TRBV7-2 to TRBJ2-7, with D maybe TRBD2 (6 bases). In germline, CDR1 is SGHTA, CDR2 FQGNSA. V gave up 5 bases and J gave up 3 bases, with 11 bases separating them. CDR3 length: 13 amino acids. The CDR3 spells CASSPGAGYEQYF. The CDR3 DNA reads as TGTGCCAGCAGCCCGGGAGCGGGCTACGAGCAGTACTTC.

The V call is TRBV5-5, the J call TRBJ2-3; D is ambiguous. V lost 2 bases and J lost 3, with 13 bases in between. This CDR3 has 15 residues. Germline values: CDR1 SGHKS, CDR2 YYEKEE (reference sequence). The CDR3 coding sequence is TGTGCCAGCAGCTTTCTATTGGTCCAAACAGATACGCAGTATTTT. It translates to CASSFLLVQTDTQYF. Complete variable domain (other parts from reference TRBV5-5 and TRBJ2-3): DAGVTQSPTHLIKTRGQQVTLRCSPISGHKSVSWYQQVLGQGPQFIFQYYEKEERGRGNFPDRFSARQFPNYSSELNVNALLLGDSALYLCASSFLLVQTDTQYFGPGTRLTVL.

V and J are TRBV7-8 and TRBJ2-6, with D possibly matching TRBD1 (6 bases). The CDR3 has 16 amino acids. V was pared by 6 bases and J by 4 bases, with 16 bases between. CDR1 SGHVS and CDR2 FQNEAQ come from the germline V gene. DNA of the CDR3: TGTGCCAGCAGTCCGTTTCAGGGGTCAGGGGCCAACGTCCTGACTTTC. Residues: CASSPFQGSGANVLTF.

The chain has TRBV6-1 and TRBJ2-1; TRBD1 agrees at 8 bases. CDR1 is MNHNS and CDR2 is SASEGT in the germline V gene. J lost 4 bases, V lost 2 bases, and 4 bases had no gene match. This CDR3 region has 15 residues. The CDR3 DNA reads TGTGCCAGCAGTGAATCAGGACAGGGTTACAATGAGCAGTTCTTC. Its translation: CASSESGQGYNEQFF.

This clone was observed once. This chain connects TRBV6-5 to TRBJ2-7; possible D gene TRBD2, 5 bases. V was cut by 10 bases and J by 0 bases, with 13 bases left in between. The CDR3 runs to 13 residues. In germline, CDR1 is MNHEY, CDR2 SVGAGI. The CDR3 DNA follows: TGTGCCACAAAGAGAGGGATCTCCTACGAGCAGTACTTC. It codes for CATKRGISYEQYF.

V gene TRBV29-1 combines with J gene TRBJ2-3; 15 bases are shared with TRBD2. Germline CDR1 is SQVTM and CDR2 is ANQGSEA. With 7 bases clipped from V and 5 bases from J, the junction kept 4 bases outside the gene matches. This CDR3 region has 14 residues. The CDR3 protein is CSGGTSGRKDTQYF. CDR3 DNA sequence: TGCAGCGGTGGGACTAGCGGGAGGAAAGATACGCAGTATTTT.

The count of this clone is one. The V call is TRBV7-2, the J call TRBJ1-3; 8 positions match TRBD1. Losses at the gene ends were 4 bases for V and 0 bases for J; bases not matched to a gene: 5. The CDR3 consists of 16 residues. The germline V gene encodes CDR1 SGHTA and CDR2 FQGNSA. The CDR3 reads CASSSGQASSGNTIYF. CDR3 DNA sequence: TGTGCCAGCAGCTCGGGACAGGCATCCTCTGGAAACACCATATATTTT.

This clone was seen a handful of times. V gene TRBV6-6 combines with J gene TRBJ1-5; 7 bases are a match to TRBD1. This CDR3 is 15 amino acids long. Germline CDR1 and CDR2: MNHNY and SVGAGI (reference sequence). V was pared by 7 bases and J by 7 bases, with 13 bases of the junction left unmatched. CDR3 amino acids: CASTNLGQAGQPQHF. The CDR3 DNA reads as TGTGCCAGCACCAACCTTGGACAGGCGGGGCAGCCCCAGCATTTT.

This clone was picked up a small number of times. The chain recombines TRBV5-1 with TRBJ2-2; TRBD2 matches 12 bases. The CDR3 spans 18 residues. Losses at the gene ends were 4 bases for V and 4 bases for J; bases not matched to a gene: 11. The germline gives CDR1 SGHRS, CDR2 YFSETQ. The DNA of the CDR3 is TGCGCCAGCAGCGATCCGACTAGCGGGAGTTCTCTCACCGGGGAGCTGTTTTTT. Protein product: CASSDPTSGSSLTGELFF.

The V gene is TRBV28, the J gene TRBJ2-7, with 9 positions matching TRBD1. The junction had 4 bases not matched to a gene; V was cut back by 5 bases and J by 2 bases. Germline loops: CDR1 MDHEN, CDR2 SYDVKM. This CDR3 has 14 amino acids. DNA for the CDR3: TGTGCCAGCAGTAACAGGGGGCTGCCCTACGAGCAGTACTTC. This codes for CASSNRGLPYEQYF.

The chain combines TRBV5-1 with TRBJ1-2; TRBD1 matches 7 bases. The CDR3 length is 14 residues. V shed 5 bases and J 4 bases; nucleotides not matched to a gene: 8. The germline V gene has CDR1 SGHRS and CDR2 YFSETQ. The CDR3 bases are TGCGCCAGCAGGAGCTCCGGGACAGCCTATGGCTACACCTTC. As protein: CASRSSGTAYGYTF.

This chain links TRBV30 with TRBJ2-3, with D possibly being TRBD1 (5 bases). In germline, CDR1 is GTSNPN, CDR2 SVGIG (reference sequence). The CDR3 totals 13 residues. Trimming removed 3 bases from V and 0 bases from J, with 7 bases in between. The CDR3 loop is CAWSPGSTDTQYF. CDR3 nucleotides: TGTGCCTGGAGCCCAGGGAGCACAGATACGCAGTATTTT.

This clone was counted between two and nine times. The rearrangement joins TRBV4-2 to TRBJ1-2, with 7 bases identical to TRBD1. This CDR3 contains 18 residues. Losses at the gene ends were 1 base for V and 6 bases for J; bases not matched to a gene: 17. Looked up from germline, CDR1 is LGHNA and CDR2 is YNFKEQ. The CDR3 bases are TGTGCCAGCAGCCAAGTTGACAGGGTGAAACTTTCCACGGATGGCTACACCTTC. Encoded protein: CASSQVDRVKLSTDGYTF.

This chain connects TRBV30 to TRBJ2-7; 11 positions agree with TRBD1. The CDR3 has 14 amino acids. The V gene's germline CDR1 is GTSNPN and CDR2 SVGIG (reference sequence). The J segment lost 3 bases and the V segment lost 3 bases, leaving 4 bases of the junction unmatched. The CDR3 DNA sequence: TGTGCCTGGAGCGGACAGGGGGCAAACTACGAGCAGTACTTC. Translating it yields CAWSGQGANYEQYF.

The V gene is TRBV18, the J gene TRBJ2-1, with 13 nucleotides matching TRBD2. CDR1 is KGHSH, CDR2 LQKENI, per germline. The junction had 6 bases not matched to a gene; V was cut back by 3 bases and J by 4 bases. The CDR3 is made up of 17 amino acids. CDR3 loop: CASSPSGLAGEYNEQFF. DNA of the CDR3: TGTGCCAGCTCACCTTCCGGACTAGCGGGAGAATACAATGAGCAGTTCTTC.

The chain has TRBV27 and TRBJ2-2, with D perhaps TRBD2 (5 bases). From germline, CDR1 is MNHEY and CDR2 SMNVEV (reference sequence). V lost 2 bases to trimming and J lost 7 bases, with 14 bases between them. This CDR3 spans 15 amino acids. The CDR3 loop is CASSLRWELVGELFF. The CDR3 DNA is TGTGCCAGCAGTTTAAGGTGGGAGTTGGTCGGGGAGCTGTTTTTT.

V is TRBV27 and J is TRBJ2-2; D gene uncertain. In germline, CDR1 is MNHEY, CDR2 SMNVEV (reference sequence). The CDR3 consists of 16 residues. V shed 10 bases and J shed 0 bases, with 18 bases lying between them. Here the CDR3 DNA reads TGTGCCACCCAGCTATTTGCGGCGGCGAACACCGGGGAGCTGTTTTTT. Translation gives CATQLFAAANTGELFF.

V usage is TRBV27 and J usage is TRBJ1-1, with D tentatively TRBD1 (6 bases). From germline, CDR1 is MNHEY and CDR2 SMNVEV (reference sequence). The CDR3 contains 15 residues. Trimming took 6 bases from V and 4 from J, leaving 18 bases between them. For the CDR3, the DNA is TGTGCCAGCAGGTTGGGGAGGGGGGCCAGCACTGAAGCTTTCTTT. This translates into CASRLGRGASTEAFF.

The CDR3 DNA is TGTGCCAGCAGTGAACTAGGACAGATCCCCAATTCACCCCTCCACTTT. This sequence encodes CASSELGQIPNSPLHF. V gene TRBV6-1 combines with J gene TRBJ1-6; weak D call: TRBD1 (6 bases). Trimming cost V 2 bases and J 7 bases, with 15 bases left between them. The CDR3 extends over 16 amino acids. Germline CDR1 is MNHNS and CDR2 is SASEGT.

The V call is TRBV4-3, the J call TRBJ1-2; 9 bases align to TRBD1. This CDR3 contains 16 residues. Germline trimming cut 3 bases from V and 1 base from J; bases unmatched to any gene: 6. Germline V lookup: CDR1 LGHNA, CDR2 YSLEER. The CDR3 nucleotides are TGCGCCAGCAGCCATGTTACAGGGGGCCTTAACTATGGCTACACCTTC. Translation: CASSHVTGGLNYGYTF.